This T cell receptor (beta chain) derives from a study of vaccination and CD4 T cells after COVID-19 (dated 2022 in TCRdb). For the study in its entirety: Every convalescent patient had a positive nasal swab PCR test for SARS-CoV-2, with mild disease in 9 or 10 patients and severe disease in one. The convalescent cohort included six males and four females, with two Hispanic individuals, seven Caucasians, two Asians and one multiracial person. Each participant got two doses of either the Pfizer-BioNTech BNT162b2 vaccine (n=8) or the Moderna mRNA-1273 vaccine (n=2). Post-COVID blood samples were collected from convalescent patients a median of roughly 100 days after diagnosis, with a range of about 30 to 170 days. Post-vaccine blood samples were obtained a median of about 72 days after the second vaccine dose, with a range of roughly 13 to 250 days. Overlapping spike peptide pools from SARS-CoV-2 and from the common cold coronaviruses HCoV-NL63, HCoV-OC43 and HCoV-229E were used as culture stimuli. Control cultures used a CEFX viral epitope pool as positive control, an HIV-1 Nef peptide pool as negative control, or no peptide. In roughly eleven COVID-19 convalescent patients and 4 infection-naive healthy vaccine recipients, the spike-specific CD4+ TCR repertoire before mRNA vaccination was compared with the repertoire after mRNA vaccination. Overall study outcomes, separate from this receptor: Of the vaccine-specific clones found in convalescent patients, nearly all (304 of 307) were mono-reactive for SARS-CoV-2 spike instead of being cross-reactive with common cold coronaviruses. In convalescent patients, a median about 86% of post-vaccine SARS-CoV-2-reactive clones were detected only after vaccination, and vaccine-specific priming was suggested by this finding. The median count of SARS-CoV-2-reactive clonotypes went up from 20 to 25 after infection to 38 after vaccination, although the change was not significant. Relatively few convalescent patients were included in the study, and early timepoints after natural infection were not analyzed.

The treatment or condition label of this sample denotes: approximately nine-day PBMC culture with coronavirus spike peptide pools or control peptides (ViraFEST assay). To expand antigen-specific T cells with peptide pools and then pick out the expanded clonotypes through TCR sequencing, the study relied on the ViraFEST assay. Positive SARS-CoV-2 PCR tests in the convalescent patients dated from March to December 2020, before Alpha, Beta and Delta variants emerged in the United States. Under 2.5 million PBMCs per well were cultured in IMDM with about 5% human AB serum and about 9.2 IU/ml IL-2, plus 10 ug/ml peptide pools. Half of the culture medium was replaced with fresh IL-2-containing medium on days 3 and 7. After around 11 days of culture, CD4+ T cells were isolated by negative selection using the EasySep CD4+ T cell isolation kit. Ficoll-Paque Plus gradient centrifugation was used to isolate PBMCs from whole blood, and the isolated PBMCs were then either used fresh or cryopreserved at -140C. Culture conditions were generally each tested in triplicate wells.

Library preparation used PCR. At the Johns Hopkins FTIC core, DNA from the cultured CD4+ T cells underwent TCR sequencing with the Oncomine TCR Beta short-read assay. The QIAamp micro DNA kit was used to extract genomic DNA from the cultured CD4+ T cells. Oncomine TCR Beta libraries made from cultured CD4+ T cells were pooled using unique dual indexes and sequenced on an Illumina iSeq 100. Processing in the source paper ran as follows. Non-productive sequences were filtered out, and CDR3s that did not start with C, did not end with F or W, or were shorter than 7 amino acids were discarded. Antigen-specific clonotypes were identified with the MANAFEST web application by comparing peptide-stimulated wells with reference and other culture wells. An FDR below 0.05, an odds ratio above 5, and a productive frequency above 0.1% in at least two of three replicate wells were required for clones to be considered positive. A clonotype counted as cross-reactive if it showed significant expansion both in the SARS-CoV-2 spike wells and in at least one common cold coronavirus spike condition. CDR3 homology was assessed with Levenshtein distances (stringdist) and unrooted phylogenetic trees (ape) in R version 3.6.1. TCRdb itself trimmed the public reads at Q25 with fastp, ran MiXCR and retained productive beta chains. All rows with the same CDR3 protein become a single entry with the most common DNA and genes. TCRdb's processing, not the authors', yielded these V and J calls. This sample lists 12,000 to 15,000 distinct CDR3 sequences; less than 75% were detected once. The ten largest account for around 9.9% of the sample.

This clonotype was recorded a few times. Its cognate antigen has yet to be identified. No much larger clone exists at a distance of one base, and base qualities are not known. Sequenced material: CD4+ T cells from blood, cultured in vitro. The TCR was taken from a human donor who had recovered from COVID-19.

At the DNA level, the sequence is TGTGCCAGCAGCTTAGGATCCAGAAACACTGAAGCTTTCTTT. This is translated as CASSLGSRNTEAFF. The chain joins TRBV7-8 to TRBJ1-1; the D gene assignment is ambiguous. The CDR3 numbers 14 residues from cysteine through phenylalanine. The sequence is cut down to CDR3 DNA, 42 bases in frame from base 1. CDR1 SGHVS and CDR2 FQNEAQ were looked up in the germline V gene. V and J lose 1 base and 2 bases, and a span of 8 bases separates them.